This T cell receptor beta chain was found in a study of T cells after yellow fever vaccination. Study as a whole: Low-cell-number fractions underwent preparation using SMART-Seq v4 Ultra Low Input. Findings and limits, study-wide: Overall, a small share of clonotypes was seen in both CD4 and CD8 compartments. When the response was secondary, it was weaker but reached its peak faster, day 5 versus 15.

This clonotype was recorded a few times. Its antigen is unknown. TCRdb used MiXCR to reprocess the 5' RACE reads, holding one entry per CDR3 protein. The sample shows hundreds of thousands of distinct CDR3 sequences, over 9% of them seen only once. The trim removed 0 bases at V and 3 bases at J, leaving 3 bases unmatched. The CDR3 length is 16 residues. From germline, CDR1 is SGHTA and CDR2 FQGTGA. The clonotype originates from a young man who received the YFV17D yellow fever vaccine. V is TRBV7-3 and J is TRBJ2-2, with 8 bases matching TRBD1. This material consisted of PBMCs, taken on the day of the yellow fever booster vaccination. The CDR3 region is CASSLTGGQDTGELFF. The CDR3 DNA is TGTGCCAGCAGCTTAACGGGGGGACAGGACACCGGGGAGCTGTTTTTT.